This T cell receptor beta chain stems from a study of cytomegalovirus exposure and HLA in healthy donors. The CDR3 spans 16 residues. Germline V gives CDR1 SEHNR, CDR2 FQNEAQ (reference sequence). Trimming took 1 base from V and 1 from J, leaving 13 bases between them. PCR used 60 Vbeta primers and 13 Jbeta primers. Clones were sequenced by immunoSEQ multiplex PCR, and TCRdb holds only the in-frame ones, with some missing. The data show about 98,000 clones, 80% to 90% seen once. The V and J genes are TRBV7-9 and TRBJ1-1; D is uncertain. Sequencing was carried out using PBMCs. The TCR originated in a man between 40 and 49 years old in good health and CMV-seronegative. CDR3 in amino acids: CASSLVSATTNTEAFF. The CDR3 DNA sequence: TGTGCCAGCAGCTTAGTATCGGCCACTACGAACACTGAAGCTTTCTTT.